The following is a TCR beta chain sequence with its context. The antigen is unknown. Trimming took 10 bases from V and 5 from J; bases not matched to a gene: 9. CDR1 is SGHTA, CDR2 FQGNSA, per germline. The CDR3 loop spans 13 amino acids. Researchers ran the PCR with 60 Vbeta and 13 Jbeta primers. Assay used: immunoSEQ multiplex PCR; TCRdb lists only in-frame clones, some missing. The table lists about 160,000 clones, over 65% of them singletons. This sample stems from a study of cytomegalovirus exposure and HLA in healthy donors. Overall study findings and caveats: The classifier, whose performance was assessed in both the original and validation cohorts, reportedly diagnosed cytomegalovirus status with high specificity and sensitivity.

The chain carries TRBV7-2 and TRBJ2-5, with TRBD2 matching 8 bases. The sequence came from a man aged 35 to 55 in good health and CMV-seropositive. The sample was PBMCs. The CDR3 sequence: CANVAGPGETQYF. CDR3 DNA sequence: TGTGCCAACGTAGCGGGGCCGGGGGAGACCCAGTACTTC.